This TCR beta chain appears in the sequencing data of a study of T cell responses to AZD1222 COVID-19 vaccine. Regarding this clone: One junction end disagrees with the germline gene, perhaps due to a read error.

Clones were read by immunoSEQ multiplex PCR, and TCRdb kept only the in-frame ones, dropping some. The profile shows more than 250,000 clones, about 92% of them singletons. The germline V gene has CDR1 MNHEY and CDR2 SVGEGT. This CDR3 region has 12 residues. The sample consisted of peripheral blood, taken on day 0 of AZD1222 vaccination. The gene calls are TRBV6-2 or TRBV6-3 and TRBJ2-2; the D is unclear. The sequence came from an adult in good health. This CDR3 reads CASSPPEQRSRF. For the CDR3, the DNA is TGTGCCAGCAGTCCCCCAGAACAACGGTCACGATTT.